The clone carrying this TCR beta chain appeared a few times. The CDR3 is 18 residues long. Losses at the gene ends were 0 bases for V and 3 bases for J; bases not matched to a gene: 8. The germline gives CDR1 LGHNA, CDR2 YSLEER. This specimen comes from a study of human T cells and chemical hapten exposure. Study-wide background: Patch testing placed 0.01% DPC on the upper back, with readings at 6 days.

Time point reported: patch test 1, 2 weeks after DPC sensitization. Treatment meaning: therapeutic diphenylcyclopropenone sensitization with weekly scalp DPC. TCRdb analysed the RACE reads with MiXCR anew, one entry per CDR3 protein. The data show 95,000 or so distinct CDR3 sequences, roughly 10% seen once. The clonotype originates from a man aged 35 to 55 with alopecia areata. Some clones in this sample may be carry-over from other donors' samples. The chain links TRBV4-3 to TRBJ2-1, with 10 positions matching TRBD2. The sample was whole blood, taken in connection with sensitization to the hapten diphenylcyclopropenone (DPC). The CDR3 sequence is CASSQEAYPSGSYNEQFF. CDR3 nucleotides: TGCGCCAGCAGCCAAGAGGCTTACCCTAGCGGGAGCTACAATGAGCAGTTCTTC.